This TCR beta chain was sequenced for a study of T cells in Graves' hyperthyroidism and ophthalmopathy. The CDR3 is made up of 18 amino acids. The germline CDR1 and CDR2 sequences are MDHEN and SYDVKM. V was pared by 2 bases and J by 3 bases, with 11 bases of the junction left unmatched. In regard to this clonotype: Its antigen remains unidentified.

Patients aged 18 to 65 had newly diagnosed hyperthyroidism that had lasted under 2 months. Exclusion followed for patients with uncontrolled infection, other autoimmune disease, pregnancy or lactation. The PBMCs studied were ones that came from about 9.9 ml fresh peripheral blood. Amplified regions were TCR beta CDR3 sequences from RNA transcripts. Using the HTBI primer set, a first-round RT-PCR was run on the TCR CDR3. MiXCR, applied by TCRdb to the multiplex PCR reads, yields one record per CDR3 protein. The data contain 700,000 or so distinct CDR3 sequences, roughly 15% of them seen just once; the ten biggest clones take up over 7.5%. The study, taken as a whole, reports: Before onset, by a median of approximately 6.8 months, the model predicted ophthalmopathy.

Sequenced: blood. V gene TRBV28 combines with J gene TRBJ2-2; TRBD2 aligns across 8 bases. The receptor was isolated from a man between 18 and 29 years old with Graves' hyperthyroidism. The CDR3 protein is CASSLQFGETSDTGELFF. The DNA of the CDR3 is TGTGCCAGCAGTTTACAATTTGGAGAGACTAGCGACACCGGGGAGCTGTTTTTT.